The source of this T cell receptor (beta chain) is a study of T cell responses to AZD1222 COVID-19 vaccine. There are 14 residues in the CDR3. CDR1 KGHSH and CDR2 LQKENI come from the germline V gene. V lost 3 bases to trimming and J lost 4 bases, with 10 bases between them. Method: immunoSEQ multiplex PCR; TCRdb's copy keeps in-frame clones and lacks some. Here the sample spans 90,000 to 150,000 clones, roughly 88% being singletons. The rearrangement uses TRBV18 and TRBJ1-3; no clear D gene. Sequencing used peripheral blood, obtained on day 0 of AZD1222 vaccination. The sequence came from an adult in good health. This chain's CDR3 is CASSPVLIGNTIYF. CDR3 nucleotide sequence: TGTGCCAGCTCACCTGTCTTAATAGGAAACACCATATATTTT.